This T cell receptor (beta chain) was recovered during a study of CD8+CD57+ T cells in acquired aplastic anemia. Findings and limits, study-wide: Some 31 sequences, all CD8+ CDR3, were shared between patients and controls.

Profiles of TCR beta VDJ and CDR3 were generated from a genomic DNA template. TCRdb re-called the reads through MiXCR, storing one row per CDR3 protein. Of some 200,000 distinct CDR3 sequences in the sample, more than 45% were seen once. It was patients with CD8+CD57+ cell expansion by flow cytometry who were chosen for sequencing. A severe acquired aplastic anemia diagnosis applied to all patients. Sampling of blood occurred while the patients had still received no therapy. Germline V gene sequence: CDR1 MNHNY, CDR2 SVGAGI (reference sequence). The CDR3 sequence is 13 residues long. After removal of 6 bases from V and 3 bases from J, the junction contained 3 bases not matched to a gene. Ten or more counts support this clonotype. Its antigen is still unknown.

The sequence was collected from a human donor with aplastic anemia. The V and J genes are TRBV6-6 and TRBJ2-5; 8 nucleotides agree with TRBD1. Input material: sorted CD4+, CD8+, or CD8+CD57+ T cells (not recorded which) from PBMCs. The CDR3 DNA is TGTGCCAGCAGAGGACAGGGTGAAGAGACCCAGTACTTC. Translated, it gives CASRGQGEETQYF.